The clone carrying this T cell receptor beta chain appeared a few times. Its antigen is still unknown. Germline CDR1 MGHRA, CDR2 YSYEKL. CDR3 length: 16 residues. V was pared by 2 bases and J by 8 bases, with 9 bases of the junction left unmatched. The source of the sample is a study of T-cell reconstitution after alpha-beta-depleted transplantation in children. As it was prepared, the TCRbeta library received unique molecular identifiers. TCRdb recomputed calls from the PCR reads with MiXCR, one row per CDR3 protein. This table has 700,000 to 950,000 distinct CDR3 sequences, around 17% appearing once. General observations from the study: Diversity and T-cell counts at one year after transplant derived mostly from new T cells. Surviving recipient T cells and intrathymic progenitors accounted for some patients' high TCRbeta diversity at day 60. Reported findings indicate that, about two months after transplant, alpha-beta T cells came from several hundred expanded clones, which were derived from non-depleted graft cells.

This TCR came from a male patient aged 10-17 years who had a stem cell transplant for acute lymphoblastic leukemia, so the T cells may come from the graft donor. This rearrangement joins TRBV4-1 to TRBJ2-1, with TRBD2 matching over 10 bases. Sequenced material: PBMCs, mostly from graft donor cells, taken 360 days after TCRalphabeta/CD19-depleted stem cell transplant. Here the CDR3 DNA reads TGCGCCAGCAGCCAACATTCAACTAGCGGGATTTATGAGCAGTTCTTC. It yields the protein CASSQHSTSGIYEQFF.